The 30 T cell receptor beta chains given below trace back to one sample, sequenced in a study of T cell responses to AZD1222 COVID-19 vaccine (dated by TCRdb to the early 2020s). The meaning of the sample's time point label: baseline before first vaccination. This specimen's treatment or condition label, per the study, means: meningococcal conjugate vaccine given as trial control. The library relied on the immunoSEQ multiplex PCR assay. TCRdb limited this immuneACCESS table to in-frame rearrangements with V and J called. A share of clones is missing; checked studies link under half to unresolved V genes, and the rest is unexplained. The sample profile shows hundreds of thousands of clones; roughly 91% of them were found once. The ten largest make up roughly 0.99% of the sample. Source: peripheral blood, taken on day 0 of MenACWY control vaccination. The receptor source for this set is an adult in good health.

The CDR3 sequence is CASSLAREGNQPQHF. CDR3 nucleotide sequence: TGTGCCAGCAGCTTAGCAAGGGAGGGCAATCAGCCCCAGCATTTT. J is TRBJ1-5 and V is TRBV7-2; D ambiguous. The germline V gene encodes CDR1 SGHTA and CDR2 FQGNSA. With 0 bases removed from V and 2 bases from J, the gap between germline ends came to 8 bases. The CDR3 contains 15 residues.

V gene TRBV6-5 combines with J gene TRBJ1-5, with a weak D call TRBD1 (5 bases). The germline gives CDR1 MNHEY, CDR2 SVGAGI. V was pared by 7 bases and J by 4 bases, with 11 bases between. The CDR3 totals 13 residues. CDR3 region: CASTPGRNQPQHF. CDR3 nucleotides: TGTGCCAGCACTCCGGGACGTAATCAGCCCCAGCATTTT.

The rearrangement uses TRBV27 and TRBJ2-1; D remains unclear. The CDR3 sequence is 17 residues long. Germline V CDR1 and CDR2: MNHEY, SMNVEV (reference sequence). The V gene lost 2 bases and the J gene lost 0 bases, with 14 bases spanning the gap. The CDR3 here is CASSLEILYPSYNEQFF. Written as DNA, the CDR3 is TGTGCCAGCAGTTTAGAAATACTCTATCCCTCCTACAATGAGCAGTTCTTC.

This chain joins TRBV4-1 and TRBJ2-4, with unresolved D. Trimming took 1 base from V and 1 from J, leaving 11 bases between them. Per the germline V gene, CDR1 is MGHRA and CDR2 is YSYEKL. This CDR3 comprises 16 residues. CDR3 sequence reads: CASSQAVPRAKNIQYF. DNA of the CDR3: TGCGCCAGCAGCCAAGCAGTCCCCAGGGCCAAAAACATTCAGTACTTC.

This chain connects TRBV7-2 to TRBJ1-1; D may be TRBD1 (5 bases). Trimming shortened V by 5 bases and J by 0 bases, and 7 bases separated the two germline ends. The germline gives CDR1 SGHTA, CDR2 FQGNSA. The CDR3 has 13 residues. CDR3 sequence reads: CASSTDMNTEAFF. DNA for the CDR3: TGTGCCAGCAGCACGGACATGAACACTGAAGCTTTCTTT.

The V gene is TRBV6-6, the J gene TRBJ2-7; TRBD1 matches at 7 bases. The CDR3 sequence is 15 residues long. Germline V gene data show CDR1 as MNHNY and CDR2 as SVGAGI (reference sequence). V shed 5 bases, J shed 0 bases, and the junction held 7 bases outside the gene matches. The CDR3 nucleotides are TGTGCCAGCAGTCCCGGACAGGCGATCTCCTACGAGCAGTACTTC. It translates to CASSPGQAISYEQYF.

The chain carries TRBV19 and TRBJ2-7; weak D call: TRBD1 (5 bases). V was clipped by 2 bases and J by 6 bases, with 11 bases between them. Germline V gene lookup returns CDR1 LNHDA and CDR2 SQIVND (reference sequence). The CDR3 covers 13 residues. CDR3 sequence: CASSISREREQYF. The CDR3 region has the DNA TGTGCCAGTAGTATATCCAGGGAACGCGAGCAGTACTTC. Together with reference TRBV19 and TRBJ2-7, the CDR3 gives the full variable domain: DGGITQSPKYLFRKEGQNVTLSCEQNLNHDAMYWYRQDPGQGLRLIYYSQIVNDFQKGDIAEGYSVSREKKESFPLTVTSAQKNPTAFYLCASSISREREQYFGPGTRLTVT.

The chain has TRBV6-5 and TRBJ1-1; 9 bases line up with TRBD1. V lost 2 bases and J lost 8; bases outside the gene matches: 9. CDR1 is MNHEY, CDR2 SVGAGI, per germline. The CDR3 is made up of 15 amino acids. The CDR3 coding sequence is TGTGCCAGCAGTTACCTCGCACAGGGGGCGATGGAAGCTTTCTTT. It specifies CASSYLAQGAMEAFF.

The chain uses TRBV11-2 and TRBJ2-3; a weak D match, TRBD1 (6 bases). V lost 4 bases and J 3 bases, leaving 17 bases between the germline ends. This CDR3 is built from 16 residues. Germline CDR1 reads SGHAT; CDR2 reads FQNNGV. CDR3 loop: CASSYTTGQLTDTQYF. The CDR3 nucleotides are TGTGCCAGCAGCTACACGACCGGACAGCTTACAGATACGCAGTATTTT. Full variable domain (outside the CDR3, taken from reference TRBV11-2 and TRBJ2-3): EAGVAQSPRYKIIEKRQSVAFWCNPISGHATLYWYQQILGQGPKLLIQFQNNGVVDDSQLPKDRFSAERLKGVDSTLKIQPAKLEDSAVYLCASSYTTGQLTDTQYFGPGTRLTVL.

The rearrangement uses TRBV2 and TRBJ1-1; D unclear. Germline CDR1 reads SNHLY; CDR2 reads FYNNEI. V was shortened by 4 bases and J by 1 base, with 7 bases between the two germline ends. The CDR3 consists of 13 residues. The CDR3 region is CASSVEQNTEAFF. The DNA for the CDR3 is TGTGCCAGCAGTGTAGAACAGAACACTGAAGCTTTCTTT. Supplemented by reference TRBV2 and TRBJ1-1, the full variable domain reads EPEVTQTPSHQVTQMGQEVILRCVPISNHLYFYWYRQILGQKVEFLVSFYNNEISEKSEIFDDQFSVERPDGSNFTLKIRSTKLEDSAMYFCASSVEQNTEAFFGQGTRLTVV.

The chain recombines TRBV30 with TRBJ1-1; D remains unclear. This CDR3 is 12 amino acids long. The germline CDR1 and CDR2 sequences are GTSNPN and SVGIG (reference sequence). For the CDR3, the DNA is TGTTCCACTGGGCGGTTGAACACTGAAGCTTTCTTT. It is translated as CSTGRLNTEAFF. The whole variable domain, filled in from reference TRBV30 and TRBJ1-1, reads SQTIHQWPATLVQPVGSPLSLECTVEGTSNPNLYWYRQAAGRGLQLLFYSVGIGQISSEVPQNLSASRPQDRQFILSSKKLLLSDSGFYLCSTGRLNTEAFFGQGTRLTVV.

The V and J genes are TRBV28 and TRBJ2-2; no reliable D call. Germline V gene sequence: CDR1 MDHEN, CDR2 SYDVKM. This CDR3 spans 16 amino acids. Trimming removed 1 base from V and 1 base from J, with 10 bases in between. CDR3 bases: TGTGCCAGCAGTTTATTCCCTGGCAGGAACACCGGGGAGCTGTTTTTT. Protein: CASSLFPGRNTGELFF.

The chain employs TRBV19 and TRBJ1-3, with D perhaps TRBD1 (6 bases). Per the germline V gene, CDR1 is LNHDA and CDR2 is SQIVND (reference sequence). The CDR3 extends over 17 amino acids. The V end lost 5 bases, the J end lost 4 bases, and 21 bases lay between the germline ends. This CDR3 reads CASSPLRRGAKGNTIYF. The CDR3 region has the DNA TGTGCCAGTAGTCCCCTCAGACGGGGGGCGAAAGGAAACACCATATATTTT.

This clone came up a few times. The chain combines TRBV18 with TRBJ2-7, with D possibly being TRBD2 (6 bases). Germline-derived CDR1 and CDR2 are KGHSH and LQKENI. Between the trimmed V and J ends, which lost 2 bases and 3 bases, there was a span of 11 bases. This CDR3 comprises 14 residues. CDR3 bases: TGTGCCAGCTCACCAGGACCGGGGGTCTACGAGCAGTACTTC. Residues: CASSPGPGVYEQYF.

This rearrangement joins TRBV6-6 to TRBJ1-2; TRBD1 matches at 7 bases. The CDR3 spans 13 residues. The germline gives CDR1 MNHNY, CDR2 SVGAGI (reference sequence). Trimming took 1 base from V and 8 from J; bases not matched to a gene: 4. The CDR3 spells CASSYYRQGGYTF. The CDR3 nucleotides are TGTGCCAGCAGTTACTACAGACAGGGCGGCTACACCTTC.

The rearrangement uses TRBV19 and TRBJ1-1; D is undetermined. V lost 1 base, J lost 4 bases, and 13 bases lay in between. This CDR3 contains 15 residues. Germline values: CDR1 LNHDA, CDR2 SQIVND (reference sequence). The CDR3 DNA reads TGTGCCAGTAGTATAGGACCATTCGCGAGCACTGAAGCTTTCTTT. As protein: CASSIGPFASTEAFF.

The table lists this clone with a few counts. The chain is built from TRBV11-1 and TRBJ1-1; 9 bases align to TRBD1. CDR1 and CDR2 from the germline V gene are SGHAT and FQDESV (reference sequence). V was clipped by 7 bases and J by 3 bases; unmatched bases: 6. The CDR3 consists of 14 residues. DNA for the CDR3: TGTGCCAGCACCCACAGGGGGCGCGACACTGAAGCTTTCTTT. This sequence encodes CASTHRGRDTEAFF.

This clone came up a few times. The chain employs TRBV28 and TRBJ1-2, with a weak D call TRBD1 (5 bases). Trimming cost V 5 bases and J 5 bases, with 15 bases left between them. Per the germline V gene, CDR1 is MDHEN and CDR2 is SYDVKM. The CDR3 loop spans 14 amino acids. The CDR3 spells CASSTRVRDYGYTF. CDR3 sequence (DNA): TGTGCCAGCAGTACGCGCGTCAGGGATTATGGCTACACCTTC.

The rearrangement uses TRBV3-1 (or the pseudogene TRBV3-2) and TRBJ1-2; D not certain. The V gene's germline CDR1 is LGHDT and CDR2 YNNKEL (reference sequence). The CDR3 is 13 residues long. Trimming stripped 1 base from V and 6 bases from J, with 9 bases between. The CDR3 DNA reads as TGTGCCAGCAGCCAAGTGGCCTCGGATGGCTACACCTTC. Translating it yields CASSQVASDGYTF.

V is TRBV29-1 and J is TRBJ2-2, with 9 positions matching TRBD1. There are 14 residues in the CDR3. CDR1 is SQVTM and CDR2 is ANQGSEA in the germline V gene. Trimming at V came to 6 bases and at J to 0 bases, leaving 2 bases not matched to a gene. The CDR3 nucleotides are TGCAGCGTCGGGACAGGGACGAACACCGGGGAGCTGTTTTTT. Residues: CSVGTGTNTGELFF.

The chain carries TRBV7-2 and TRBJ1-2; TRBD1 aligns across 8 bases. The CDR3 length is 14 residues. Germline CDR1 and CDR2: SGHTA and FQGNSA. Losses at the gene ends were 7 bases for V and 3 bases for J; bases not matched to a gene: 7. CDR3 bases: TGTGCCAGCATCGAGGCAGGGGGCGACTATGGCTACACCTTC. Translation gives CASIEAGGDYGYTF.

The chain joins TRBV30 to TRBJ2-6; D not certain. This CDR3 is 17 amino acids long. Trimming took 0 bases from V and 0 from J, leaving 12 bases between them. Germline values: CDR1 GTSNPN, CDR2 SVGIG (reference sequence). The CDR3 nucleotides read TGTGCCTGGAGTGTATTTTTAGGCAGCTCTGGGGCCAACGTCCTGACTTTC. It codes for CAWSVFLGSSGANVLTF.

The genes are TRBV7-9 and TRBJ1-2; weak D call: TRBD1 (6 bases). Germline values: CDR1 SEHNR, CDR2 FQNEAQ (reference sequence). Trimming removed 2 bases from V and 8 bases from J, with 12 bases in between. The CDR3 is made up of 13 amino acids. The CDR3 region has the DNA TGTGCCAGCAGCTTACCCCAGGGGAAGGGCTACACCTTC. Protein: CASSLPQGKGYTF.

V gene TRBV5-1 combines with J gene TRBJ1-3; D unresolved. Germline loops: CDR1 SGHRS, CDR2 YFSETQ. Trimming removed 3 bases from V and 0 bases from J, with 13 bases in between. The CDR3 runs 16 residues. CDR3 DNA: TGCGCCAGCAGCTCAGACGCTAAGAGCTCTGGAAACACCATATATTTT. Translated, it gives CASSSDAKSSGNTIYF.

V is TRBV9 and J is TRBJ1-4; maybe TRBD1 (6 bases). This CDR3 contains 13 residues. Germline V gene sequence: CDR1 SGDLS, CDR2 YYNGEE. V was cut by 3 bases and J by 3 bases, with 6 bases left in between. CDR3 sequence: CASSGQANEKLFF. As DNA, the CDR3 is TGTGCCAGCAGCGGACAGGCTAATGAAAAACTGTTTTTT. Looking up the rest from reference TRBV9 and TRBJ1-4 gives the full variable domain: DSGVTQTPKHLITATGQRVTLRCSPRSGDLSVYWYQQSLDQGLQFLIQYYNGEERAKGNILERFSAQQFPDLHSELNLSSLELGDSALYFCASSGQANEKLFFGSGTQLSVL.

The CDR3 reads CASSPLTGGRPQHF. The CDR3 nucleotides are TGTGCCAGCAGTCCTTTGACAGGAGGTAGGCCCCAGCATTTT. The chain carries TRBV28 and TRBJ1-5, with D perhaps TRBD1 (6 bases). The V gene lost 5 bases and the J gene lost 9 bases, with 17 bases spanning the gap. The CDR3 length is 14 residues. CDR1 is MDHEN and CDR2 is SYDVKM in the germline V gene.

The gene calls are TRBV19 and TRBJ1-6, with TRBD1 matching over 8 bases. Trimming took 7 bases from V and 9 from J; bases not matched to a gene: 11. Germline CDR1 and CDR2: LNHDA and SQIVND (reference sequence). CDR3 length: 15 residues. The CDR3 is CASTQRDRRASPLHF. As DNA, the CDR3 is TGTGCCAGTACCCAACGGGACAGGCGGGCTTCACCCCTCCACTTT.

The rearrangement joins TRBV2 to TRBJ2-4, with 8 bases lining up with TRBD2. Germline CDR1 is SNHLY and CDR2 is FYNNEI. There are 14 residues in the CDR3. With 9 bases clipped from V and 4 bases from J, the junction kept 8 bases outside the gene matches. Here the CDR3 DNA reads TGTGCCAGTGGGGCGGGGGGCAAGAAAAACATTCAGTACTTC. Its translation: CASGAGGKKNIQYF. Full variable domain (outside the CDR3, taken from reference TRBV2 and TRBJ2-4): EPEVTQTPSHQVTQMGQEVILRCVPISNHLYFYWYRQILGQKVEFLVSFYNNEISEKSEIFDDQFSVERPDGSNFTLKIRSTKLEDSAMYFCASGAGGKKNIQYFGAGTRLSVL.

This clone was seen just once. This chain connects TRBV3-1 (or the pseudogene TRBV3-2) to TRBJ1-3; D might be TRBD1 (6 bases). In germline, CDR1 is LGHDT, CDR2 YNNKEL (reference sequence). Between the trimmed V and J ends, which lost 6 bases and 8 bases, there was a span of 17 bases. The CDR3 covers 14 residues. The CDR3 sequence is CASSRTARGDTIYF. For the CDR3, the DNA is TGTGCCAGCAGTCGGACAGCCCGGGGGGACACCATATATTTT.

This chain uses TRBV7-6 with TRBJ2-3; D is uncertain. The CDR3 has 14 residues. Germline V gives CDR1 SGHVS, CDR2 FNYEAQ. The V end was cut by 2 bases, the J end by 0 bases, with 6 bases between. CDR3 sequence: CASSLLGSTDTQYF. As DNA, the CDR3 is TGTGCCAGCAGCTTACTGGGTAGCACAGATACGCAGTATTTT. Full variable domain (outside the CDR3, taken from reference TRBV7-6 and TRBJ2-3): GAGVSQSPRYKVTKRGQDVALRCDPISGHVSLYWYRQALGQGPEFLTYFNYEAQQDKSGLPNDRFSAERPEGSISTLTIQRTEQRDSAMYRCASSLLGSTDTQYFGPGTRLTVL.